Below, 22 T cell receptor beta chains from the same sample are listed, as sequenced in a study of blood T cell repertoires in COVID-19. Clones were sequenced by immunoSEQ multiplex PCR, and TCRdb holds only the in-frame ones, with some missing. This sample has some 120,000 clones, with approximately 74% found just once. Input material: peripheral blood. These receptors all come from an older man with COVID-19, enrolled during active disease.

This rearrangement joins TRBV18 to TRBJ2-1; the match to TRBD1 covers 7 bases. V was pared by 5 bases and J by 7 bases, with 11 bases of the junction left unmatched. Germline V gene sequence: CDR1 KGHSH, CDR2 LQKENI. The CDR3 contains 15 residues. In DNA, the CDR3 is TGTGCCAGCTCAATAGACAGGGTGCGGGTAAATGAGCAGTTCTTC. This translates into CASSIDRVRVNEQFF. The variable domain in full, completed from reference TRBV18 and TRBJ2-1, reads NAGVMQNPRHLVRRRGQEARLRCSPMKGHSHVYWYRQLPEEGLKFMVYLQKENIIDESGMPKERFSAEFPKEGPSILRIQQVVRGDSAAYFCASSIDRVRVNEQFFGPGTRLTVL.

The J gene is TRBJ1-5, the V gene TRBV6-2 or TRBV6-3; maybe TRBD1 (6 bases). Trimming removed 5 bases at V and 4 bases at J, with 18 bases between. CDR1 MNHEY and CDR2 SVGEGT come from the germline V gene. The CDR3 is 16 residues long. In nucleotides, the CDR3 is TGTGCCAGCAGTGACCTGCAGGGGTGGAAGAATCAGCCCCAGCATTTT. This encodes CASSDLQGWKNQPQHF.

This chain connects TRBV7-9 to TRBJ2-5, with 8 bases lining up with TRBD1. This CDR3 contains 16 residues. In germline, CDR1 is SEHNR, CDR2 FQNEAQ (reference sequence). The ends lost 5 bases at V and 2 bases at J; junction bases unmatched: 10. In DNA form, the CDR3 reads TGTGCCAGCAGCGCGACCAGGGGGCAGGGTCAAGAGACCCAGTACTTC. It is translated as CASSATRGQGQETQYF.

J is TRBJ2-1 and V is TRBV24-1, with 9 bases identical to TRBD2. The junction had 8 bases not matched to a gene; V was cut back by 9 bases and J by 9 bases. In germline, CDR1 is KGHDR, CDR2 SFDVKD. This CDR3 is 13 amino acids long. CDR3 nucleotide sequence: TGTGCCACCGGGGCGGGAGGGGTCCCTGAGCAGTTCTTC. It codes for CATGAGGVPEQFF.

This chain joins TRBV10-1 and TRBJ2-3; 9 nucleotides align to TRBD2. The germline gives CDR1 WNHNN, CDR2 SYGVQD (reference sequence). CDR3 length: 15 amino acids. J was trimmed by 0 bases and V by 6 bases; bases with no gene match: 4. The CDR3 region is CASSLAGTSTDTQYF. The CDR3 DNA reads as TGCGCCAGCAGCCTAGCGGGAACTAGCACAGATACGCAGTATTTT.

The V and J genes are TRBV7-9 and TRBJ1-1; TRBD1 is a possible D gene (6 bases). Germline V gives CDR1 SEHNR, CDR2 FQNEAQ (reference sequence). This CDR3 is 13 amino acids long. The V and J ends lost 1 base and 7 bases respectively, with 10 bases between them. CDR3 DNA: TGTGCCAGCAGCTTAGGGAGACAGGTTGAAGCTTTCTTT. It specifies CASSLGRQVEAFF.

V and J are TRBV5-8 and TRBJ2-7; 9 bases agree with TRBD2. Germline values: CDR1 SGHTS, CDR2 YDEGEE. The V segment lost 5 bases and the J segment 4 bases; nucleotides outside the gene matches: 13. CDR3 size: 16 residues. The CDR3 spells CASRGTEGLAGYEQYF. The CDR3 nucleotides are TGTGCCAGCAGGGGAACCGAGGGACTAGCAGGGTACGAGCAGTACTTC.

V is TRBV5-1 and J is TRBJ2-3; 9 nucleotides line up with TRBD1. Germline lookup yields CDR1 SGHRS and CDR2 YFSETQ. CDR3 size: 15 residues. Trimming at V came to 4 bases and at J to 4 bases, leaving 7 bases not matched to a gene. For the CDR3, the DNA is TGCGCCAGCAGCCCGGGACAGGGCGTGGCAGATACGCAGTATTTT. Protein product: CASSPGQGVADTQYF.

The chain recombines TRBV11-2 with TRBJ2-3; no clear D. Germline V gene lookup returns CDR1 SGHAT and CDR2 FQNNGV. This CDR3 region has 14 residues. V lost 5 bases to trimming and J lost 0 bases, with 9 bases between them. The CDR3 DNA sequence: TGTGCCAGCAGCCCAGGCAGAAGCACAGATACGCAGTATTTT. Translation gives CASSPGRSTDTQYF.

This chain uses TRBV6-5 with TRBJ1-1; the D gene is possibly TRBD1 (6 bases). CDR3 length: 14 residues. Trimming pared 1 base from V and 0 bases from J, leaving 6 bases between. CDR1 and CDR2 from the germline V gene are MNHEY and SVGAGI. The CDR3 DNA is TGTGCCAGCAGTTACTACAGGGTGAACACTGAAGCTTTCTTT. This gives the protein CASSYYRVNTEAFF.

The genes are TRBV7-2 and TRBJ2-1; 9 positions match TRBD1. Germline V gene data show CDR1 as SGHTA and CDR2 as FQGNSA. This CDR3 is 16 amino acids long. Trimming at V came to 6 bases and at J to 2 bases, leaving 8 bases not matched to a gene. Here the CDR3 reads CASRRRTGETYNEQFF. DNA of the CDR3: TGTGCCAGCAGGCGTCGGACAGGGGAAACCTACAATGAGCAGTTCTTC.

V and J are TRBV7-3 and TRBJ1-6, with D hard to call. The V gene lost 2 bases and the J gene lost 8 bases, with 7 bases spanning the gap. Germline CDR1 is SGHTA and CDR2 is FQGTGA. CDR3 length: 13 amino acids. In nucleotides, the CDR3 is TGTGCCAGCAGCTTACTAACCTATTCACCCCTCCACTTT. Encoded protein: CASSLLTYSPLHF.

This clone was found a few times. This chain connects TRBV29-1 to TRBJ1-2; 9 positions match TRBD1. Losses at the gene ends were 5 bases for V and 4 bases for J; bases not matched to a gene: 5. This CDR3 region has 13 residues. Germline assignment: CDR1 SQVTM and CDR2 ANQGSEA. Here the CDR3 reads CSVPMDRGYGYTF. CDR3 DNA: TGCAGCGTTCCGATGGACAGGGGCTATGGCTACACCTTC.

The chain recombines TRBV7-9 with TRBJ2-3, with 9 bases lining up with TRBD2. The CDR3 loop spans 15 amino acids. Germline CDR1 and CDR2: SEHNR and FQNEAQ (reference sequence). Trimming took 8 bases from V and 5 from J; bases not matched to a gene: 11. CDR3 DNA: TGTGCCAGCCACCCCCCGGGACTAGCAATAGATACGCAGTATTTT. Its translation: CASHPPGLAIDTQYF.

The chain joins TRBV28 to TRBJ2-1, with D tentatively TRBD1 (6 bases). Deletions cut 3 bases from V and 10 bases from J, with 7 bases between. CDR3 length: 11 amino acids. Germline V gene data show CDR1 as MDHEN and CDR2 as SYDVKM. This CDR3 is CASSLRGEQFF. The CDR3 coding sequence is TGTGCCAGCAGTTTGAGGGGGGAGCAGTTCTTC.

This clone was counted a few times. The V and J genes are TRBV7-3 and TRBJ1-1; D unresolved. From germline, CDR1 is SGHTA and CDR2 FQGTGA. The V end was cut by 4 bases, the J end by 1 base, with 7 bases between. CDR3 length: 13 residues. The CDR3 sequence is CASSSTRNTEAFF. The CDR3 nucleotides are TGTGCCAGCAGCTCCACACGGAACACTGAAGCTTTCTTT.

J is TRBJ1-5 and V is TRBV6-6; 9 nucleotides align to TRBD1. The CDR3 contains 14 residues. The J segment lost 5 bases and the V segment lost 7 bases, leaving 6 bases of the junction unmatched. CDR1 is MNHNY and CDR2 is SVGAGI in the germline V gene (reference sequence). Here the CDR3 reads CASTGTGRDQPQHF. The CDR3 bases are TGTGCCAGCACCGGGACAGGGCGGGATCAGCCCCAGCATTTT.

The chain recombines TRBV28 with TRBJ1-5; D remains ambiguous. The CDR3 extends over 12 amino acids. Germline CDR1 MDHEN, CDR2 SYDVKM. V lost 5 bases to trimming and J lost 9 bases, with 11 bases between them. The CDR3 loop is CASSALRGPQHF. The CDR3 DNA reads as TGTGCCAGCAGTGCCCTCCGGGGGCCCCAGCATTTT.

V and J are TRBV5-1 and TRBJ2-2, with 7 bases matching TRBD2. The CDR3 spans 17 residues. The germline V gene encodes CDR1 SGHRS and CDR2 YFSETQ. The ends lost 0 bases at V and 3 bases at J; junction bases unmatched: 8. The CDR3 here is CASSLGSGREYTGELFF. In DNA form, the CDR3 reads TGCGCCAGCAGCTTGGGGTCTGGGCGGGAGTACACCGGGGAGCTGTTTTTT. Together with reference TRBV5-1 and TRBJ2-2, the CDR3 gives the full variable domain: KAGVTQTPRYLIKTRGQQVTLSCSPISGHRSVSWYQQTPGQGLQFLFEYFSETQRNKGNFPGRFSGRQFSNSRSEMNVSTLELGDSALYLCASSLGSGREYTGELFFGEGSRLTVL.

This clone was seen a single time. The J gene is TRBJ2-6, the V gene TRBV6-2 or TRBV6-3; a weak D match, TRBD1 (6 bases). CDR1 is MNHEY and CDR2 is SVGEGT in the germline V gene. There are 15 residues in the CDR3. V shed 6 bases and J shed 1 base, with 10 bases lying between them. The CDR3 DNA reads as TGTGCCAGCAGCTCCACAGGGTCTGGGGCCAACGTCCTGACTTTC. Translation: CASSSTGSGANVLTF.

The chain has TRBV5-4 and TRBJ2-1; 9 bases match TRBD2. This CDR3 spans 15 amino acids. V dropped 4 bases and J dropped 8; count of bases not matched to a gene: 10. Germline V gene sequence: CDR1 SGHNT, CDR2 YYREEE (reference sequence). The CDR3 sequence is CASSPGLAGYYEQFF. CDR3 coding DNA: TGTGCCAGCAGCCCCGGGCTAGCGGGATATTATGAGCAGTTCTTC.

The CDR3 DNA is TGTGCCAGCTCCCCGGGACAGGGGCCTTCCTACGAGCAGTACTTC. Its translation is CASSPGQGPSYEQYF. The V call is TRBV3-1 (or the pseudogene TRBV3-2), the J call TRBJ2-7; TRBD1 agrees at 10 bases. The CDR3 contains 15 residues. Germline V lookup: CDR1 LGHDT, CDR2 YNNKEL (reference sequence). J lost 1 base, V lost 8 bases, and 8 bases had no gene match.